A selection of T cell receptor beta chains follows, all from one sample in a study of T cell changes during pregnancy in multiple sclerosis. The data were produced by immunoSEQ multiplex PCR, yet TCRdb's version contains in-frame clones alone and is incomplete. The sample contains 40,000 to 50,000 clones, roughly 90% of which appear only once. The specimen comprised CD4+ T cells from peripheral blood mononuclear cells, sampled in the third trimester of pregnancy. These receptors were taken from a female donor with multiple sclerosis, enrolled in a pregnancy study. Both conserved end residues are part of each CDR3. The order of the fields is J gene, clone size, V gene, D gene, CDR3 DNA, CDR3 protein. D genes are given only for firm matches. Expanded clones are given a class, and other clones once, few, many or no size at all.

>TRBJ1-1|.|TRBV5-8|.
TGTGCCAGCAGCAGAACAAAGAACACTGAAGCTTTCTTT
CASSRTKNTEAFF
>TRBJ1-1|.|TRBV5-4|TRBD1
TGTGCCAGCAGCTGGGACAGGAACACTGAAGCTTTCTTT
CASSWDRNTEAFF
>TRBJ2-1|.|TRBV19|TRBD2
TGTGCCAGTAGTATTCCGGGACTAGCGGGATTAGGTGAGCAGTTCTTC
CASSIPGLAGLGEQFF
>TRBJ1-1|.|TRBV5-6|.
TGTGCCAGCAGCTTAAGCGGGGGCGTCATGAACACTGAAGCTTTCTTT
CASSLSGGVMNTEAFF
>TRBJ2-1|.|TRBV5-4|.
TGTGCCAGCAGCTTGGACAGCAACTCCTACAATGAGCAGTTCTTC
CASSLDSNSYNEQFF
>TRBJ2-7|once|TRBV6-5|.
TGTGCCAGCAGTAAAGGGACAAATTACGAGCAGTACTTC
CASSKGTNYEQYF
>TRBJ1-2|.|TRBV10-3|TRBD1
TGTGCCATCACCGACAGACAGGGTCGTAACTGTGGCTACACCTTC
CAITDRQGRNCGYTF
>TRBJ2-3|once|TRBV29-1|TRBD2
TGCAGCGTTGCGGGAGGGCCTACAGATACGCAGTATTTT
CSVAGGPTDTQYF
>TRBJ1-2|.|TRBV15|TRBD1
TGTGCCACCAGCAGAGAATCACAGGGGACTAACTATGGCTACACCTTC
CATSRESQGTNYGYTF
>TRBJ2-1|.|TRBV14|.
TGTGCCAGCAGCCAAAACTCCGGGACTCACTCCTACAATGAGCAGTTCTTC
CASSQNSGTHSYNEQFF
>TRBJ2-7|.|TRBV19|TRBD2
TGTGCCAGTAGTTCTAGCGGGAACGTCCCCGACGAGCAGTACTTC
CASSSSGNVPDEQYF
>TRBJ2-7|.|TRBV7-8|.
TGTGCCAGCAGCCAAAACCCGGGTTCGGGTAACTACGAGCAGTACTTC
CASSQNPGSGNYEQYF
>TRBJ2-6|once|TRBV6-5|.
TGTGCCAGCAGACCCGACAGAGCTGGGGCCAACGTCCTGACTTTC
CASRPDRAGANVLTF
>TRBJ2-2|once|TRBV4-1|TRBD2
TGCGCCAGCAGCCAACCCCACCGGGAGGTCGGGGAGCTGTTTTTT
CASSQPHREVGELFF
>TRBJ2-3|.|TRBV12-5|.
TGTGCTAGTGGTTTGGTCCCGGGCACAGATACGCAGTATTTT
CASGLVPGTDTQYF
>TRBJ1-3|.|TRBV6-5|.
TGTGCCAGCAGTTACTCGCCAGGGATTTCCGGAAACACCATATATTTT
CASSYSPGISGNTIYF
>TRBJ1-5|.|TRBV27|TRBD1
TGTGCCAGCAGAGGACAGGGGGCTTCTCAGCCCCAGCATTTT
CASRGQGASQPQHF
>TRBJ2-5|.|TRBV11-3|TRBD2
TGTGCCAGCAGCGGGGTAGCGGGAGATAGGGAGACCCAGTACTTC
CASSGVAGDRETQYF
>TRBJ2-5|.|TRBV19|.
TGTGCCAGTAGTATGGGGGCGGTCCAAGAGACCCAGTACTTC
CASSMGAVQETQYF
>TRBJ2-5|.|TRBV5-1|TRBD2
TGCGCCAGCAGTCCGCTTCCCGGGAGGTCGGAGACCCAGTACTTC
CASSPLPGRSETQYF
>TRBJ1-6|.|TRBV19|TRBD1
TGTGCCAGTAGTGCCCGGGACAGCGGTAACTCACCCCTCCACTTT
CASSARDSGNSPLHF
>TRBJ2-1|.|TRBV19|TRBD1
TGTGCCAGTAAACCCCGGACAGGGTGGGGCAATGAGCAGTTCTTC
CASKPRTGWGNEQFF
>TRBJ2-1|.|TRBV27|TRBD2
TGTGCCAGCAGTTTCACTAGCGGTGAAACCTACAATGAGCAGTTCTTC
CASSFTSGETYNEQFF
>TRBJ2-1|once|TRBV7-2|TRBD2
TGTGCCAGCAGCTTAGGTCTGGCTAGCGGGGACAATGAGCAGTTCTTC
CASSLGLASGDNEQFF
>TRBJ1-2|.|TRBV5-4|.
TGTGCCAGCAGCTTGGAGAGGGGGAGGGAGTTTAACTATGGCTACACCTTC
CASSLERGREFNYGYTF
>TRBJ2-1|.|TRBV6-5|TRBD2
TGTGCCAGCAGTTACAGTCCGGGGGGGCACAATGAGCAGTTCTTC
CASSYSPGGHNEQFF
>TRBJ2-7|.|TRBV28|.
TGTGCCAGCACTCTACCGGGTTCTCCCTACGAGCAGTACTTC
CASTLPGSPYEQYF
>TRBJ2-2|.|TRBV7-3|.
TGTGCCAGCAGCCTGGGGCCCTCGAGCGGGGAGCTGTTTTTT
CASSLGPSSGELFF
>TRBJ2-2|.|TRBV5-4|.
TGTGCCAGCAGCTCCCCTTTGACAGCGAACACCGGGGAGCTGTTTTTT
CASSSPLTANTGELFF
>TRBJ2-7|.|TRBV7-2|TRBD1
TGTGCCAGCAGCTTAGGGTCAGGGGGAGCCTACGAGCAGTACTTC
CASSLGSGGAYEQYF
>TRBJ1-1|.|TRBV5-1|.
TGCGCCAGCAGCCCCGGGACACCCCACACTGAAGCTTTCTTT
CASSPGTPHTEAFF
>TRBJ2-7|.|TRBV9|.
TGTGCCAGCAGCGTGACGGGACAAGGCGAGCAGTACTTC
CASSVTGQGEQYF
>TRBJ1-2|.|TRBV27|TRBD1
TGTGCCAGCAGGGGGACAGGGCGGACTCTCTCTGGCTACACCTTC
CASRGTGRTLSGYTF
>TRBJ2-5|.|TRBV5-4|TRBD2
TGTGCCAGCAGCGGCGGACTAGCGGGACCTCAGGGGGCCCAGTACTTC
CASSGGLAGPQGAQYF
>TRBJ2-1|.|TRBV6-1|TRBD2
TGTGCCAGCATCAAACTAGCGTCCTACAATGAGCAGTTCTTC
CASIKLASYNEQFF
>TRBJ2-1|.|TRBV4-3|TRBD2
TGCGCCAGCAGCCATCTTAGCGGGGGTACAAGCTCCTACAATGAGCAGTTCTTC
CASSHLSGGTSSYNEQFF
>TRBJ1-1|.|TRBV19|.
TGTGCCAGTACGAGTCGCGAGGAGAACACTGAAGCTTTCTTT
CASTSREENTEAFF
>TRBJ2-1|.|TRBV2|.
TGTGCCAGCAGTGAGGCGGCCCGTGAGGAGCAGTTCTTC
CASSEAAREEQFF
>TRBJ2-1|.|TRBV7-9|TRBD2
TGTGCCAGCAGCCCCTGGACTAGCGGGAGAAACGTTCGACACAATGAGCAGTTCTTC
CASSPWTSGRNVRHNEQFF
>TRBJ2-5|.|TRBV18|.
TGTGCCAGCTCACCACCGGGCTTGGAGACCCAGTACTTC
CASSPPGLETQYF
>TRBJ2-1|.|TRBV27|.
TGTGCCAGCAGTTTATTTTCCAAAACAGACGGACTCCTTTTTATCGGGCCGTTCTTC
CASSLFSKTDGLLFIGPFF
>TRBJ2-1|.|TRBV14|TRBD2
TGTGCCAGCAGCCAGGCGGGAGCCTCCTACAATGAGCAGTTCTTC
CASSQAGASYNEQFF
>TRBJ2-1|.|TRBV2|.
TGTGCCAGCAAGGGGGGCGGGAGTTATAATGAGCAGTTCTTC
CASKGGGSYNEQFF
>TRBJ2-2|.|TRBV28|.
TGTGCCAGCAGTCAGGTTGACGGGGAGCTGTTTTTT
CASSQVDGELFF
>TRBJ2-2|.|TRBV15|TRBD2
TGTGCCACCAGCAGCGGACTAGCGGGATACACCGGGGAGCTGTTTTTT
CATSSGLAGYTGELFF
>TRBJ1-2|.|TRBV5-1|.
TGCGCCAGCAGCTCCTCCGGGGGGGATGGCTACACCTTC
CASSSSGGDGYTF